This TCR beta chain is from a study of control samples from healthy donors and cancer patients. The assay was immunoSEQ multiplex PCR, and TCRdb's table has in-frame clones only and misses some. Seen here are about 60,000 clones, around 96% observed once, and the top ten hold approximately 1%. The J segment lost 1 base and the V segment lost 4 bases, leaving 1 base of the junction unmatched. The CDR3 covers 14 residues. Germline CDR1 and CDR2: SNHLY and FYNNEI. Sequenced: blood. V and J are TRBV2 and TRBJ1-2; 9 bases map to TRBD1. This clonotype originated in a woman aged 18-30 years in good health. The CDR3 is CASSGDRDNYGYTF. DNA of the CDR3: TGTGCCAGCAGTGGGGACAGGGATAACTATGGCTACACCTTC.